This paragraph reports one TCR beta chain. This clone has a handful of counts. What this receptor recognizes is not known. The sample holds no much larger clone one base away, and base qualities are not on file. Other DNA sequences in the sample encode the same CDR3. Relative to germline, V is 4 bases shorter and J is 4 bases shorter, with 9 bases between their ends. The CDR3 measures 13 amino acids from cysteine to phenylalanine. Here the CDR3 DNA is all that survives: 39 bases in frame from base 1. CDR1 is given as SGHTA and CDR2 as FQGNSA, both from the germline V gene. The source of the sample is a study of beta chain features in type 1 diabetes (dated by TCRdb to the late 2010s). About the full investigation: Mean age, gender distribution, total cell number and subset yield did not differ between patients and healthy donors. Across all samples, almost 110 million sorted cells were examined, and cell number per subset correlated strongly with RNA yield. In the study, TCRB repertoires of sorted circulating CD4+ T cell subsets from recently diagnosed type 1 diabetes patients were compared with those of matched healthy donors. Regulatory and stem cell-like memory subsets were isolated from only 8 patients and roughly eight healthy donors, whereas naive and central memory subsets came from all 30 or so donors.

Each donor gave one peripheral blood draw, around 0.12 L on average, collected into heparinised tubes. A BD FACSAria II and a panel including CD45RO, CCR7, CD25, CD127, CD95 and CD27 were used to sort naive, central memory, regulatory and stem cell-like memory CD4+ T cells. A purity above 95% was achieved for all sorted populations. PBMCs were isolated immediately by Lymphoprep density gradient centrifugation and stained directly without culture. To minimize batch effects, samples were stained and sorted in pairs, one healthy donor with one patient per experiment. All of the isolated RNA was reverse transcribed with the High Capacity cDNA Reverse Transcription Kit, so expressed TCRB transcripts were sequenced. Deep immunoSEQ sequencing was performed on naive, central memory and regulatory T cell samples, with an average of around 3.5 million total reads per sample. Sorted cells were lysed in RLT buffer and RNA was extracted with DNase-treated RNeasy Micro or Mini kits, depending on cell number. Each cell subset was processed separately to prevent cross-contamination, with patient and healthy donor samples processed together. Using the immunoSEQ multiplex PCR, TCRB sequences were amplified from cDNA into 87-bp fragments spanning the CDR3 region. Sequencing of the amplicons was performed on the Illumina HiSeq platform. In the source study's methods: Synthetic template baselines were used to correct PCR bias computationally, reads within Hamming distance 2 were collapsed, and singletons that could not be merged were discarded. Reads were aligned against IMGT to assign V, D and J genes, CDR3 length and insertions or deletions at six rearrangement sites. Within each subset, clonotype counts were normalized to the number of sorted cells before true diversity and Gini coefficients were calculated with the tcR R package. The overlap coefficient, calculated on TCRB nucleotide sequences, was used to measure repertoire sharing. Out-of-frame TCRB sequences from naive cells were analyzed as a proxy for the pre-selection repertoire. Entries here come from immuneACCESS through TCRdb and include only in-frame sequences with V and J called. Some clones fail to appear in such tables; in the studies checked, an unresolved V gene covers under half of the shortfall, and the cause of the remainder is unknown. Clone size and V and J calls were adopted from that table, with D and trimming inferred from the DNA. The sample data list 500,000 to 800,000 clones, and over 10% of these were observed just once. The ten largest clones add up to more than 0.1% of the sample.

Study-wide conclusions, independent of this receptor: Because cDNA was sequenced instead of genomic DNA, highly expressing activated cells could be over-represented, though the groups showed no difference in activation or CD3 levels. Because small numbers of individuals were included in the HLA sub-analyses, any influence of HLA type on TCRB rearrangement was left unresolved. In all four CD4+ subsets, TCRB CDR3 length was moderately but significantly shorter in type 1 diabetes patients. Naive, central memory and regulatory TCRB repertoires appeared to be more alike among patients than among healthy donors. PCR might favor shorter templates, but patient and control samples were amplified and corrected together, so any skew would affect both groups equally. Patients with type 1 diabetes made fewer insertions and deleted more nucleotides at VDJ recombination sites, implying thymic rearrangement abnormalities.

The TCR comes from a young man with type 1 diabetes. What was sequenced was naive CD4+ T cells from blood. The cell subset or site label of this sample denotes: true naive CD4+ T cells. The chain joins TRBV7-2 to TRBJ2-3; tentative D gene TRBD2, with 5 bases matching. The CDR3 protein sequence reads: CASSSPGADTQYF. The sequence in DNA is TGTGCCAGCAGCTCCCCCGGGGCAGATACGCAGTATTTT.